This T cell receptor beta chain originates from a study of identical twins. This CDR3 is built from 14 residues. Per germline, CDR1 DFQATT and CDR2 SNEGSKA (reference sequence). The germline V and J ends were trimmed by 3 bases and 1 base, with 12 bases remaining between them. TCRdb independently ran MiXCR on the 5' RACE reads; one entry per CDR3 protein. Here the sample spans some 730,000 distinct CDR3 sequences, 18% being singletons. These sequences were also reported in another study, on T cells expressing NK-cell markers. Per that paper: According to the study, TCR beta repertoires originated from sorted CD3+CD56+NKG2C+, CD3+CD56+NKG2C- and CD3+CD56-NKG2C+ T cells. Sorting of alpha-beta TCR T cells alone was achieved in several experiments with an anti-gamma-delta TCR antibody. The same clonotypes also predominated in the CD3+CD56-NKG2C+ fraction of a handful of donors.

The TCR comes from a woman aged 18-29 years in good health. The V and J genes are TRBV20-1 and TRBJ1-1; no clear D gene. The sequenced sample was PBMCs. The DNA of the CDR3 is TGCAGTGCTAGCTCCCCGGCTCCGAACACTGAAGCTTTCTTT. Translating it yields CSASSPAPNTEAFF.